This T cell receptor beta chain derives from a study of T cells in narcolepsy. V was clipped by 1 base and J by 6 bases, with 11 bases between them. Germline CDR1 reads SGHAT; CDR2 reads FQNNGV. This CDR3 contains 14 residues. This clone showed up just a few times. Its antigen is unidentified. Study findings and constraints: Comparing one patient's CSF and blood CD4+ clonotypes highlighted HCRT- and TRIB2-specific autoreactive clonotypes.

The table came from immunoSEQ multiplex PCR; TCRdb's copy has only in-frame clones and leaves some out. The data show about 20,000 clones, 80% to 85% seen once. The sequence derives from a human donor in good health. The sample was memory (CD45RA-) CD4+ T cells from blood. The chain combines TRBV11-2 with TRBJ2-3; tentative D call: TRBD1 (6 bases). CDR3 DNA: TGTGCCAGCAGCTTAGGGAACAGGGTGGATACGCAGTATTTT. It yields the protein CASSLGNRVDTQYF.